The rows below give T cell receptor beta chains drawn from one sample of a study of CD8 T cells in Susac syndrome. TCRdb used MiXCR to reprocess the immunoSEQ multiplex PCR reads, holding one entry per CDR3 protein. Of 100,000 to 150,000 distinct CDR3 sequences in the sample, around 94% were seen once. The sample comprised CD4+ T cells from PBMCs. These receptor sequences come from a human donor in good health. Both conserved end residues are part of each CDR3. The D gene is left open where the match is weak. Only some rows state a clone size, as once, few, many or a class for expanded clones.

v_gene	j_gene	abundance	d_gene	CDR3nt	CDR3aa
TRBV5-6	TRBJ1-2	.	.	TGTGCCAGCAGCTTGGGGACAGCATCCTTTTTTTGGGATGGCTACACCTTC	CASSLGTASFFWDGYTF
TRBV7-9	TRBJ2-7	.	.	TGTGCCACCACTTTCAATGGCTACGAGCAGTACTTC	CATTFNGYEQYF
TRBV5-1	TRBJ2-1	few	.	TGCGCCAGCAGCTTGGTGGACTTAAATGAGCAGTTCTTC	CASSLVDLNEQFF
TRBV29-1	TRBJ2-7	few	.	TGCAGCGTCCGGACGGCCCAGAGCTCCTACGAGCAGTACTTC	CSVRTAQSSYEQYF
TRBV20-1	TRBJ1-1	.	.	TGCAGTGCTAGAGGGCGCCCGGGGCGGAACACTGAAGCTTTCTTT	CSARGRPGRNTEAFF
TRBV4-1	TRBJ2-5	once	TRBD2	TGCGCCAGCAGCCGGTACCGGCTGAAGGCGGGAGGGGGAGAGACCCAGTACTTC	CASSRYRLKAGGGETQYF
TRBV20-1	TRBJ1-2	.	.	TGCAGTGCCAAGCTGGGGCAGCACTATGGCTACACCTTC	CSAKLGQHYGYTF
TRBV12-3/TRBV12-4	TRBJ1-1	.	.	TGTGCCAGCAGCGATGGGCGATCTGAAGCTTTCTTT	CASSDGRSEAFF
TRBV25-1	TRBJ1-2	once	TRBD1	TGTGCCAGCAGAGGGACAGGGGGAGGCTATGGCTACACCTTC	CASRGTGGGYGYTF
TRBV7-2	TRBJ2-2	.	TRBD2	TGTGCCAGCAGCCTCGGACTAGCGCGTTGGACCGGGGAGCTGTTTTTT	CASSLGLARWTGELFF
TRBV20-1	TRBJ2-1	.	.	TGCAGTGCGAGACAGGCGGGGACCATCTACAATGAGCAGTTCTTC	CSARQAGTIYNEQFF
TRBV6-2/TRBV6-3	TRBJ2-2	.	.	TGTGCCAGCACTGTGAACACCGGGGAGCTGTTTTTT	CASTVNTGELFF
TRBV3-1	TRBJ1-2	.	TRBD1	TGTGCCAGCAGCTCCGGGACAGGGACTTTAGGCTACACCTTC	CASSSGTGTLGYTF
TRBV7-6	TRBJ2-7	.	TRBD2	TGTGCCAGCAGCCCACGTCCCGGGACTAGCGGGAGTGCGTCCTACGAGCAGTACTTC	CASSPRPGTSGSASYEQYF
TRBV20-1	TRBJ2-3	.	TRBD2	TGCAGTGTAGTTAGCGGGAGTGGGAACTCGGATACGCAGTATTTT	CSVVSGSGNSDTQYF
TRBV5-1	TRBJ2-7	.	.	TGCGCCAGCAGTTTTTCCAGCGGGTCGGACGAGCAGTACTTC	CASSFSSGSDEQYF
TRBV6-5	TRBJ1-2	.	.	TGTGCCAGCAGTTACTCGATTGGGGATGGCTACACCTTC	CASSYSIGDGYTF
TRBV12-3/TRBV12-4	TRBJ2-1	.	.	TGTGCCAGCGGATTACGTAATGAGCAGTTCTTC	CASGLRNEQFF
TRBV2	TRBJ1-1	.	.	TGTGCCAGCAGCGGGACTGAAGGGACTGAAGCTTTCTTT	CASSGTEGTEAFF
TRBV7-2	TRBJ2-7	.	TRBD2	TGTGCCAGCAGCTTAGTAGCGGGAGGGAACCACGAGCAGTACTTC	CASSLVAGGNHEQYF
TRBV27	TRBJ1-2	.	.	TGTGCCAGCAGTTTTAGGGATAGTGGCTACACCTTC	CASSFRDSGYTF
TRBV29-1	TRBJ1-5	.	.	TGCAGCGTTCGTGGCGGGAACGATCAGCCCCAGCATTTT	CSVRGGNDQPQHF
TRBV21-1	TRBJ1-1	.	.	TGTGCCAGGACTAGGAACACTGAAGCTTTCTTT	CARTRNTEAFF
TRBV10-1	TRBJ2-5	.	.	TGCGCCAGCAGCGCCCAGGGACAAGAGGAGACCCAGTACTTC	CASSAQGQEETQYF
TRBV5-1	TRBJ2-3	.	.	TGCGCCAGCGCGGTCGCGGAGAACACAGATACGCAGTATTTT	CASAVAENTDTQYF
TRBV6-2/TRBV6-3	TRBJ2-5	.	TRBD2	TGTGCCAGCAGTTACGCCCGACTAGCGGGACGCCAAGAGACCCAGTACTTC	CASSYARLAGRQETQYF
TRBV2	TRBJ1-1	.	TRBD1	TGTGCCAGCAGCCAGGACAGGGAAGCTTTCTTT	CASSQDREAFF
TRBV18	TRBJ2-5	.	TRBD1	TGTGCCAGCCATCGGGACAGGGGAGAGACCCAGTACTTC	CASHRDRGETQYF
TRBV6-5	TRBJ1-5	.	.	TGTGCCAGCAGTTACGGGTGGGGGTATCAGCCCCAGCATTTT	CASSYGWGYQPQHF
TRBV20-1	TRBJ2-2	.	.	TGCAGTGCTAGAGCGGTTGTAAACACCGGGGAGCTGTTTTTT	CSARAVVNTGELFF
TRBV9	TRBJ2-2	.	TRBD2	TGTGCCAGCAGCCCAATCTGGACTAGCGGGAGGACGAACACCGGGGAGCTGTTTTTT	CASSPIWTSGRTNTGELFF
TRBV5-1	TRBJ2-5	.	TRBD1	TGCGCCAGCAGCTTGGGGGGACAGGGAAAAATGCAAGAGACCCAGTACTTC	CASSLGGQGKMQETQYF
TRBV5-6	TRBJ1-1	.	.	TGTGCCAGCAGCTTGGACAGGAGAAAACTTGACCCTGAAGCTTTCTTT	CASSLDRRKLDPEAFF
TRBV7-2	TRBJ2-5	.	.	TGTGCCAGCGAGGGGGTGGGAGAGACCCAGTACTTC	CASEGVGETQYF
TRBV7-9	TRBJ1-2	.	.	TGTGCCAGCAGCTCAGGGGCCCCCGAGGGTTATGGCTACACCTTC	CASSSGAPEGYGYTF
TRBV29-1	TRBJ1-1	.	.	TGCAGCGTTGATCAGGTGAACACTGAAGCTTTCTTT	CSVDQVNTEAFF
TRBV5-1	TRBJ1-1	.	.	TGCGCCAGCAGCGGGGGTCCCCTGAACACTGAAGCTTTCTTT	CASSGGPLNTEAFF
TRBV20-1	TRBJ2-5	.	TRBD1	TGCAGTGCCCCCCTCCGGGACAGGGGAGAGACCCAGTACTTC	CSAPLRDRGETQYF
TRBV19	TRBJ1-2	.	.	TGTGCCAGTAGTCCGAAAGGGACGGTGTATGGCTACACCTTC	CASSPKGTVYGYTF
TRBV2	TRBJ2-7	.	.	TGTGCCAGCAGTGAAGTGTCCGACTACGAGCAGTACTTC	CASSEVSDYEQYF
TRBV7-9	TRBJ1-1	once	.	TGTGCCAGCAGCCCTGGTGGACAGAACACTGAAGCTTTCTTT	CASSPGGQNTEAFF
TRBV9	TRBJ2-3	.	TRBD2	TGTGCCAGCAGCGTAGCGGGGACTAGCGGGAGTACAGATACGCAGTATTTT	CASSVAGTSGSTDTQYF
TRBV20-1	TRBJ2-6	.	.	TGCGGCGGAAGGAGGGATGGTGGGGCCAACGTCCTGACTTTC	CGGRRDGGANVLTF
TRBV7-2	TRBJ1-5	.	.	TGTGCCAGCAGCTTAACGTTCGATAGCTATAGCAATCAGCCCCAGCATTTT	CASSLTFDSYSNQPQHF
TRBV5-1	TRBJ1-1	.	TRBD1	TGCGCCAGCAGCGTATACAGGGGGTCTTTGAACACTGAAGCTTTCTTT	CASSVYRGSLNTEAFF
TRBV20-1	TRBJ1-1	.	.	TGCAGTGCTAGGAGAGGGGTAGGAACTGAAGCTTTCTTT	CSARRGVGTEAFF
TRBV15	TRBJ1-1	.	.	TGTGCCACCAGCAGAGATCTGGGCGTGAACACTGAAGCTTTCTTT	CATSRDLGVNTEAFF
TRBV4-2	TRBJ2-5	.	.	TGTGCCAGCAGCCAAGAAGCAGGTCGGGAGACCCAGTACTTC	CASSQEAGRETQYF
TRBV2	TRBJ2-5	.	.	TGTGCCAGCAGGCGAGGATCAGAGACCCAGTACTTC	CASRRGSETQYF
TRBV7-9	TRBJ1-1	.	TRBD1	TGTGCCAGCAGCTCCCGGACAGGGTACATGAACACTGAAGCTTTCTTT	CASSSRTGYMNTEAFF
TRBV7-2	TRBJ2-7	.	.	TGTGCCAGCAGCTTAGCATCGGCAGGGTTCTACGAGCAGTACTTC	CASSLASAGFYEQYF
TRBV5-1	TRBJ2-5	.	.	TGCGCCAGCAGCCCCCGCTACGCGGGTCCAGAGACCCAGTACTTC	CASSPRYAGPETQYF
TRBV20-1	TRBJ2-7	.	TRBD2	TGCAGTGCTAGAGATCCCCAGCGGGAGGGTCCCGAGCAGTACTTC	CSARDPQREGPEQYF
TRBV29-1	TRBJ2-1	once	.	TGCAGCGTTGAAGACACAGGGTGGCAGTTCTTC	CSVEDTGWQFF
TRBV30	TRBJ2-7	.	.	TGTGCCTGGATTAAGTCTTTTGGAGGCGAGCAGTACTTC	CAWIKSFGGEQYF